These T cell receptor beta chains were read from a single sample in a study of cytomegalovirus exposure and HLA in healthy donors. Assay used: immunoSEQ multiplex PCR; TCRdb lists only in-frame clones, some missing. The table includes 100,000 to 120,000 clones, approximately 67% detected once. The sample comprised PBMCs. These receptors all come from a man between 18 and 35 years old in good health and CMV-seropositive. CDR3s include the opening cysteine and the closing phenylalanine or tryptophan. Fields, in order: clone size, J gene, D gene, V gene, CDR3 DNA, CDR3 protein. A D gene is named only where the DNA matches it firmly. Size is stated for part of the rows, as once, few or many counts, or as a class when the clone is expanded.

NA | TRBJ1-1 | TRBD1 | TRBV19 | TGTGCCAGTCGACAGGGGGTGGCTGAAGCTTTCTTT | CASRQGVAEAFF
NA | TRBJ2-7 | TRBD1 | TRBV7-9 | TGTGCCAGCAGCCACTCGGACAGGGGCGGGAACGAGCAGTACTTC | CASSHSDRGGNEQYF
few | TRBJ2-5 | NA | TRBV10-1 | TGCGCCAGCAGTGAACGGGAGACCCAGTACTTC | CASSERETQYF
NA | TRBJ2-5 | TRBD1 | TRBV11-3 | TGTGCCAGCACCAAACAGGGGGAAGAGACCCAGTACTTC | CASTKQGEETQYF
NA | TRBJ1-2 | NA | TRBV6-5 | TGTGCCAGCAGTTACTCGACTAACGCCGCTCGAGGCTACACCTTC | CASSYSTNAARGYTF
NA | TRBJ2-2 | NA | TRBV6-1 | TGTGCCAGCAACGAAGGGGTATGGTCCGGGGAGCTGTTTTTT | CASNEGVWSGELFF
NA | TRBJ2-5 | NA | TRBV6-1 | TGTGCCAGCAGTGAAGAGTCGGGGGAGACCCAGTACTTC | CASSEESGETQYF
NA | TRBJ1-5 | NA | TRBV6-5 | TGTGCCAGCAGTTCAGGGCGTCAGCCCCAGCATTTT | CASSSGRQPQHF
NA | TRBJ2-2 | TRBD2 | TRBV6-1 | TGTGCCAGCGAGGGACTAGCGGTCACCGGGGAGCTGTTTTTT | CASEGLAVTGELFF
NA | TRBJ1-6 | TRBD1 | TRBV19 | TGTGCCACCCGTCTAACAGGGGAGGTCTCACCCCTCCACTTT | CATRLTGEVSPLHF
NA | TRBJ2-7 | NA | TRBV6-6 | TGTGCCAGCAGTCCGACTAGTACCTACGAGCAGTACTTC | CASSPTSTYEQYF
NA | TRBJ1-4 | TRBD1 | TRBV7-9 | TGTGCCAGCAGCTTATTGACAGGGGGGGATGAAAAACTGTTTTTT | CASSLLTGGDEKLFF
NA | TRBJ2-3 | TRBD2 | TRBV23-1 | TGCGCCAGCAGTCAACAAAATCGACCCTTACGGCGGGGGGGCCCAGATACGCAGTATTTT | CASSQQNRPLRRGGPDTQYF
NA | TRBJ2-7 | TRBD2 | TRBV5-1 | TGCGCCAGCAGCCGGGGGAGCGGGGGGGCCTCGGACGAGCAGTACTTC | CASSRGSGGASDEQYF
NA | TRBJ2-7 | TRBD2 | TRBV6-5 | TGTGCCAGCAGTTCCCTCCGGGGGGGCTCCGAGCAGTACTTC | CASSSLRGGSEQYF
NA | TRBJ1-4 | TRBD1 | TRBV5-1 | TGCGCCAGCAGCTCCCAGGGGGAAACTAATGAAAAACTGTTTTTT | CASSSQGETNEKLFF